These 5 T cell receptor beta chains originate from one sample sequenced in a study of T cells in localized non-small cell lung cancer. Profiling relied on immunoSEQ multiplex PCR, and the TCRdb table lists in-frame clones only, not all of them. The sample lists some 28,000 clones, approximately 86% seen once, with roughly 7% in the top ten. The source material was peripheral blood, sampled before any cancer treatment. The receptors come from a male donor aged 60 or older with stage I lung adenocarcinoma.

The chain couples TRBV28 to TRBJ1-5, with no clear D. The CDR3 consists of 15 residues. With 6 bases removed from V and 4 bases from J, the gap between germline ends came to 16 bases. In germline, CDR1 is MDHEN, CDR2 SYDVKM. The CDR3 reads CASSQGFFSNQPQHF. The CDR3 DNA reads TGTGCCAGCAGCCAAGGATTCTTTTCTAATCAGCCCCAGCATTTT.

The chain carries TRBV11-3 and TRBJ2-3; D is possibly TRBD2 (6 bases). Germline V CDR1 and CDR2: SGHNT, YENEEA. CDR3 length: 16 residues. V was clipped by 1 base and J by 3 bases, with 14 bases between them. In DNA, the CDR3 is TGTGCCAGCAGCTTAGGTCTGGAGGGCCAGACAGATACGCAGTATTTT. The encoded protein is CASSLGLEGQTDTQYF. Looking up the rest from reference TRBV11-3 and TRBJ2-3 gives the full variable domain: EAGVVQSPRYKIIEKKQPVAFWCNPISGHNTLYWYLQNLGQGPELLIRYENEEAVDDSQLPKDRFSAERLKGVDSTLKIQPAELGDSAVYLCASSLGLEGQTDTQYFGPGTRLTVL.

The chain combines TRBV6-1 with TRBJ2-2; TRBD2 is a possible D gene (5 bases). The germline V gene encodes CDR1 MNHNS and CDR2 SASEGT. The CDR3 contains 14 residues. V was cut by 8 bases and J by 4 bases, with 14 bases left in between. The chain's CDR3 is CASGERAGTGELFF. CDR3 nucleotides: TGTGCCAGCGGGGAACGCGCGGGCACCGGGGAGCTGTTTTTT.

V is TRBV5-1 and J is TRBJ2-7, with 8 bases that match TRBD2. In germline, CDR1 is SGHRS, CDR2 YFSETQ. The CDR3 spans 15 residues. V was pared by 3 bases and J by 0 bases, with 5 bases of the junction left unmatched. The CDR3 loop reads CASSWGSGGSYEQYF. Written as DNA, the CDR3 is TGCGCCAGCAGCTGGGGAAGCGGGGGCTCCTACGAGCAGTACTTC. Based on the CDR3 plus reference TRBV5-1 and TRBJ2-7, the full variable domain is KAGVTQTPRYLIKTRGQQVTLSCSPISGHRSVSWYQQTPGQGLQFLFEYFSETQRNKGNFPGRFSGRQFSNSRSEMNVSTLELGDSALYLCASSWGSGGSYEQYFGPGTRLTVT.

This clone has a single count. This chain links TRBV29-1 with TRBJ1-1; no clear D gene. The CDR3 extends over 13 amino acids. The germline V gene encodes CDR1 SQVTM and CDR2 ANQGSEA. Trimming left V 0 bases short and J 0 bases short, with 5 bases between. CDR3 residues: CSVEEHMNTEAFF. In nucleotides, the CDR3 is TGCAGCGTTGAAGAACATATGAACACTGAAGCTTTCTTT.